What follows describes a single T cell receptor beta chain. Authors' analysis steps: It was from reference gene primer amplification that nucleated cell counts were estimated. The table came from immunoSEQ multiplex PCR; TCRdb's copy has only in-frame clones and leaves some out. The DNA gave D and trimming, while V, J and clone size come from that table. This sample has roughly 240,000 clones, with 75% to 85% found just once. CDR3 length: 12 amino acids. The germline CDR1 and CDR2 sequences are SQVTM and ANQGSEA. Trimming took 5 bases from V and 0 from J, leaving 7 bases between them. This sample was taken from a study of blood T cell repertoires in COVID-19. At the level of the study: From T cells, B-cell-depleted T cells, or PBMCs came the material, which was cDNA or gDNA.

Sequencing used peripheral blood. The receptor was isolated from a woman aged 70 to 79 with acute or convalescent COVID-19. The rearrangement uses TRBV29-1 and TRBJ1-1, with D uncertain. The CDR3 loop is CSVRSMNTEAFF. CDR3 DNA: TGCAGCGTTCGATCTATGAACACTGAAGCTTTCTTT.